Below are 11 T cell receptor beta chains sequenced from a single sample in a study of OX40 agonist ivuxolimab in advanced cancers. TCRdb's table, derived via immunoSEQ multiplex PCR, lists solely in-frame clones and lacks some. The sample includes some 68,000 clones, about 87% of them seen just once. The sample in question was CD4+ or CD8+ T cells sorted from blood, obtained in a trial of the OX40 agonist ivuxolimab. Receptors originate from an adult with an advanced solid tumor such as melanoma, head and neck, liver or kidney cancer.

CDR3 in amino acids: CSGRGGAAKQFF. The CDR3 nucleotides read TGCAGCGGCCGGGGGGGAGCTGCTAAGCAGTTCTTC. The chain recombines TRBV29-1 with TRBJ2-1; 8 bases align to TRBD2. The V segment lost 7 bases and the J segment 11 bases; nucleotides outside the gene matches: 10. This CDR3 comprises 12 residues. Germline loops: CDR1 SQVTM, CDR2 ANQGSEA.

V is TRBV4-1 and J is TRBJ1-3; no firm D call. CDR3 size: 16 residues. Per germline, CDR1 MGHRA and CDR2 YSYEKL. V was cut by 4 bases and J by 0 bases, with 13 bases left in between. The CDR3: CASSRVVGASGNTIYF. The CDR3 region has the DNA TGCGCCAGCAGCCGGGTCGTTGGAGCCTCTGGAAACACCATATATTTT.

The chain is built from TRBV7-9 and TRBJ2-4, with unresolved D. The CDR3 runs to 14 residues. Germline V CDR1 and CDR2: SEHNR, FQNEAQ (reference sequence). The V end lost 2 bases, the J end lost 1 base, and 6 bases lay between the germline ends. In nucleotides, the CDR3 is TGTGCCAGCAGCTTAACCGGGGCCAAAAACATTCAGTACTTC. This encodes CASSLTGAKNIQYF.

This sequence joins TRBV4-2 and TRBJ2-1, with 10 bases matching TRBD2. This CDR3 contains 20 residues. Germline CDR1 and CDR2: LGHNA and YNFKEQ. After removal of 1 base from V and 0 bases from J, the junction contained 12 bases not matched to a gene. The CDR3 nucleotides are TGTGCCAGCAGCCAAGGTCTTAGCGGGGGGCCACCTAGCTCCTACAATGAGCAGTTCTTC. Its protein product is CASSQGLSGGPPSSYNEQFF.

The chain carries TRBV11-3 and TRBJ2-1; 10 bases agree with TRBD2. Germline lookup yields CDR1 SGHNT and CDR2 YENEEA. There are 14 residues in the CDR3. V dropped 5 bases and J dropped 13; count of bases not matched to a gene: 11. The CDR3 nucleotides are TGTGCCAGCAGCGAAGCTAAGCGGGGGGGCCACCAGTTCTTC. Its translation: CASSEAKRGGHQFF.

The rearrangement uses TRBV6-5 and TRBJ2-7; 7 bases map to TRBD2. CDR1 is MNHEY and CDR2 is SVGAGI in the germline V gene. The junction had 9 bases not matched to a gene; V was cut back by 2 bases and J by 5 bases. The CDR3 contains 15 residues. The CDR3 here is CASSYTGGVIHEQYF. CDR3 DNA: TGTGCCAGCAGTTACACGGGGGGAGTAATCCACGAGCAGTACTTC.

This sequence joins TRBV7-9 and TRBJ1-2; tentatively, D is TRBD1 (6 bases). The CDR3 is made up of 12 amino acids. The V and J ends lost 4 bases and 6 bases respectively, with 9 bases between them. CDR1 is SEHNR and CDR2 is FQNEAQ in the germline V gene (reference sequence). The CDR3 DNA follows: TGTGCCAGCAGCTCATCAGGGGATGGCTACACCTTC. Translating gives CASSSSGDGYTF.

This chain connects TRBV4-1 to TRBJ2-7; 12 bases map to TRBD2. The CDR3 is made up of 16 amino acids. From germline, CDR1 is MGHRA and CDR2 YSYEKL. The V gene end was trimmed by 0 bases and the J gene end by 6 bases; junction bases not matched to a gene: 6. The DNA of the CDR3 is TGCGCCAGCAGCCAAGATAAAGGACTAGCGGGGTCCGAGCAGTACTTC. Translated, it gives CASSQDKGLAGSEQYF.

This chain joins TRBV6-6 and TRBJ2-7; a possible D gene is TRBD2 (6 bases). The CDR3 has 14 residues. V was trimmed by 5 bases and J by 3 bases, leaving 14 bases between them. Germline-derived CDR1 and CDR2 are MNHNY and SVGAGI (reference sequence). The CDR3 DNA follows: TGTGCCAGCAGTGAGGTACCCGGGAGCTACGAGCAGTACTTC. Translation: CASSEVPGSYEQYF.

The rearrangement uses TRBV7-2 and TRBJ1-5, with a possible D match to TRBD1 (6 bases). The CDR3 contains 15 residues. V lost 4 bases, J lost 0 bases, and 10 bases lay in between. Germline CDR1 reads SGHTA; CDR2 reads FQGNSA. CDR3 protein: CASSSQGNSNQPQHF. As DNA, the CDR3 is TGTGCCAGCAGCTCACAGGGTAATAGCAATCAGCCCCAGCATTTT.

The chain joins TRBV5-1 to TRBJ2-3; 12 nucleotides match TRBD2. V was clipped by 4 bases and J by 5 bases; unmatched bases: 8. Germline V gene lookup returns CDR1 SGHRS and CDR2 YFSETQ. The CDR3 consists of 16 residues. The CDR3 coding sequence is TGCGCCAGCAGCCCGGTACTAGCGGGGGGCGGAGATACGCAGTATTTT. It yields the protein CASSPVLAGGGDTQYF.